This TCR beta chain was identified during a study of blood T cell repertoires in COVID-19. TCRdb's table, derived via immunoSEQ multiplex PCR, lists solely in-frame clones and lacks some. In the table there are about 240,000 clones, approximately 90% of which are singletons. Trimming cost V 5 bases and J 6 bases, with 14 bases left between them. Per germline, CDR1 LNHNV and CDR2 YYDKDF (reference sequence). This CDR3 region has 14 residues. The chain couples TRBV15 to TRBJ1-5; possible D gene TRBD1, 5 bases. The receptor's source is a woman under 40 who had recovered from COVID-19. Sequenced input: PBMCs or T cells enriched from blood (not recorded which). CDR3 in amino acids: CATSPGGVFQPQHF. CDR3 bases: TGTGCCACCAGCCCTGGGGGGGTATTTCAGCCCCAGCATTTT.